This T cell receptor beta chain was captured by sequencing in a study of T cell repertoires in cytomegalovirus infection. Each CDR3 protein gets one entry after TCRdb re-called the reads with MiXCR. Counted here are 750,000 to 900,000 distinct CDR3 sequences, roughly 29% occurring once; the ten biggest clones make up around 14%. On this clonotype: Its antigen remains unidentified.

General study points: Adding up the frequency of public TCR beta families identified people who carried CMV plus the relevant HLA.

This specimen consisted of cultured CD8+ T cells from PBMCs, obtained from culture after CMV antigen stimulation. This TCR was recovered from a human donor in good health (CMV status not recorded). Some clones in this sample may be carry-over from other donors' samples.

The CDR3 sequence: CASSAGRTNTEAFF. Here the CDR3 DNA reads TGTGCCAGCAGCGCGGGGAGGACGAACACTGAAGCTTTCTTT. The V call is TRBV7-2, the J call TRBJ1-1; D unresolved. CDR1 and CDR2 from the germline V gene are SGHTA and FQGNSA. The V gene lost 5 bases and the J gene lost 1 base, with 11 bases spanning the gap. CDR3 length equals 14 residues. Looking up the rest from reference TRBV7-2 and TRBJ1-1 gives the full variable domain: GAGVSQSPSNKVTEKGKDVELRCDPISGHTALYWYRQSLGQGLEFLIYFQGNSAPDKSGLPSDRFSAERTGGSVSTLTIQRTQQEDSAVYLCASSAGRTNTEAFFGQGTRLTVV.